Presented here are 19 T cell receptor beta chains from one specimen sequenced in a study of regulatory T cells in long-lasting Graves disease. Investigators prepared the TCR beta libraries by applying iRepertoire HTBI primers and Arm-PCR of CDR3 regions. TCRdb passed the multiplex PCR reads through MiXCR, listing each CDR3 protein once. The sample consists of fewer than 400,000 distinct CDR3 sequences, over 15% of them appearing once. Sample time point: newly diagnosed GD, antithyroid drugs for less than 3 months. Following extraction of RNA from PBMCs, that RNA was used to make the TCR library. Sequencing used peripheral blood mononuclear cells (PBMCs), obtained at new diagnosis, from a patient treated with antithyroid drugs. The receptors shown here come from a female donor with Graves disease.

About this clonotype itself: A read error may explain this, as a much larger clone is one base away. V and J are TRBV5-4 and TRBJ2-1; D possibly corresponds to TRBD1 (5 bases). Looked up from germline, CDR1 is SGHNT and CDR2 is YYREEE (reference sequence). This CDR3 contains 14 residues. The CDR3 bases are TGTGCCGGCAGCTTGGTAAGGGGTACCAATGAGCAGTTCTTC. Residues: CAGSLVRGTNEQFF.

This clonotype was counted many times. The chain uses TRBV9 and TRBJ2-1; no definite D call. The CDR3 is 15 amino acids. Germline V gives CDR1 SGDLS, CDR2 YYNGEE. Deletions cut 3 bases from V and 3 bases from J, with 13 bases between. This CDR3 is CASSGWVGGYNEQFF. The CDR3 DNA is TGTGCCAGCAGCGGATGGGTCGGCGGCTACAATGAGCAGTTCTTC.

This clonotype has ten or more counts. The J gene is TRBJ1-4, the V gene TRBV9, with 10 bases matching TRBD1. Germline-derived CDR1 and CDR2 are SGDLS and YYNGEE. The J segment lost 6 bases and the V segment lost 2 bases, leaving 4 bases of the junction unmatched. There are 15 residues in the CDR3. CDR3 DNA: TGTGCCAGCAGCGTCGGTGGACAGGGGGATGAAAAACTGTTTTTT. Protein: CASSVGGQGDEKLFF.

The chain is built from TRBV13 and TRBJ2-3, with D possibly TRBD2 on 6 matching bases. The CDR3 covers 15 residues. Germline loops: CDR1 PRHDT, CDR2 FYEKMQ (reference sequence). Trimming took 4 bases from V and 0 from J, leaving 11 bases between them. The CDR3 protein is CASSSVAGSTDTQYF. In DNA, the CDR3 is TGTGCCAGCAGCTCCGTTGCGGGGAGCACAGATACGCAGTATTTT. The whole variable domain, remainder taken from reference TRBV13 and TRBJ2-3, is AAGVIQSPRHLIKEKRETATLKCYPIPRHDTVYWYQQGPGQDPQFLISFYEKMQSDKGSIPDRFSAQQFSDYHSELNMSSLELGDSALYFCASSSVAGSTDTQYFGPGTRLTVL.

The rearrangement uses TRBV27 and TRBJ2-7, with D tentatively TRBD2 (6 bases). The ends were cut back, 8 bases at V and 0 bases at J, with 8 bases in the middle. CDR3 length: 12 amino acids. Germline CDR1 reads MNHEY; CDR2 reads SMNVEV (reference sequence). The CDR3 coding sequence is TGTGCCAGCCAGGGACTCTCCTACGAGCAGTACTTC. Encoded protein: CASQGLSYEQYF.

This clonotype has a count of ten or more. This chain connects TRBV28 to TRBJ2-1; the D gene is possibly TRBD2 (5 bases). Trimming cost V 3 bases and J 6 bases, with 12 bases left between them. The CDR3 is 14 amino acids. Germline CDR1 and CDR2: MDHEN and SYDVKM. CDR3 nucleotide sequence: TGTGCCAGCAGTTTGTGGCAGGAGGCCAATGAGCAGTTCTTC. The encoded protein is CASSLWQEANEQFF.

This clonotype was seen only a few times. V and J are TRBV27 and TRBJ2-1; 10 bases line up with TRBD2. Germline values: CDR1 MNHEY, CDR2 SMNVEV (reference sequence). After removal of 6 bases from V and 7 bases from J, the junction contained 3 bases not matched to a gene. The CDR3 loop spans 13 amino acids. The CDR3 coding sequence is TGTGCCAGCAGGCTAGCGGGGGATAATGAGCAGTTCTTC. Its protein product is CASRLAGDNEQFF.

Note on this clonotype: A far larger clone lies a single base away; this is likely a read error. The chain employs TRBV2 and TRBJ2-7; 8 bases fit TRBD2. The CDR3 totals 15 residues. Germline V gene sequence: CDR1 SNHLY, CDR2 FYNNEI. This CDR3 is CAGSLGASGPYEQYF. CDR3 bases: TGTGCCGGCAGCTTAGGGGCTAGCGGGCCCTACGAGCAGTACTTC.

The genes are TRBV7-2 and TRBJ2-5; D might be TRBD2 (5 bases). Germline V lookup: CDR1 SGHTA, CDR2 FQGNSA. V was pared by 4 bases and J by 5 bases, with 11 bases between. The CDR3 has 13 residues. In DNA form, the CDR3 reads TGTGCCAGCAGCTCTTCTAGGAGGGAGACCCAGTACTTC. Its translation: CASSSSRRETQYF. Using reference TRBV7-2 and TRBJ2-5 for the parts outside the CDR3, the full variable domain is GAGVSQSPSNKVTEKGKDVELRCDPISGHTALYWYRQSLGQGLEFLIYFQGNSAPDKSGLPSDRFSAERTGGSVSTLTIQRTQQEDSAVYLCASSSSRRETQYFGPGTRLLVL.

As to this clonotype: A much more abundant neighbour one base away suggests this may be a read error. The chain joins TRBV6-5 to TRBJ2-1; D unclear. This CDR3 region has 12 residues. Germline V gene sequence: CDR1 MNHEY, CDR2 SVGAGI. V lost 2 bases to trimming and J lost 12 bases, with 11 bases between them. The CDR3 sequence is CASSYGADGQFF. Written as DNA, the CDR3 is TGTGCCAGCAGTTACGGTGCAGATGGGCAGTTCTTC.

Ten or more counts support this clonotype. The V call is TRBV28, the J call TRBJ1-2; tentative D call: TRBD1 (6 bases). The V end was cut by 7 bases, the J end by 4 bases, with 19 bases between. The CDR3 runs 15 residues. Germline V gene lookup returns CDR1 MDHEN and CDR2 SYDVKM. The CDR3 DNA sequence: TGTGCCAGCATTCGTCTTTCCGGGACATTCTATGGCTACACCTTC. As protein: CASIRLSGTFYGYTF.

The chain recombines TRBV2 with TRBJ2-5; TRBD1 aligns across 9 bases. V shed 2 bases, J shed 4 bases, and the junction held 11 bases outside the gene matches. The CDR3 totals 17 residues. Germline loops: CDR1 SNHLY, CDR2 FYNNEI. CDR3 DNA sequence: TGTGCCAGCAGTGAATTCCTGTTAACAGGGGGCGGAGAGACCCAGTACTTC. Its translation is CASSEFLLTGGGETQYF.

In its sample, this clonotype was seen a few times. The rearrangement uses TRBV7-9 and TRBJ2-3, with TRBD2 identical over 7 bases. Germline V lookup: CDR1 SEHNR, CDR2 FQNEAQ (reference sequence). Trimming removed 2 bases from V and 0 bases from J; junction bases left unmatched: 8. CDR3 length: 17 residues. DNA for the CDR3: TGTGCCAGCAGCTTAAATCCTAGCGGAGTAAGCACAGATACGCAGTATTTT. Translating gives CASSLNPSGVSTDTQYF. The whole variable domain, remainder taken from reference TRBV7-9 and TRBJ2-3, is DTGVSQNPRHKITKRGQNVTFRCDPISEHNRLYWYRQTLGQGPEFLTYFQNEAQLEKSRLLSDRFSAERPKGSFSTLEIQRTEQGDSAMYLCASSLNPSGVSTDTQYFGPGTRLTVL.

This chain links TRBV29-1 with TRBJ2-7, with 7 bases fitting TRBD1. Germline V CDR1 and CDR2: SQVTM, ANQGSEA. V lost 4 bases and J lost 0; bases outside the gene matches: 6. This CDR3 comprises 14 residues. The CDR3 loop reads CSVVSGTASYEQYF. CDR3 DNA: TGCAGCGTTGTGTCCGGGACAGCCTCCTACGAGCAGTACTTC.

In this sample, this clonotype turned up a few times. The J gene is TRBJ1-2, the V gene TRBV6-2 or TRBV6-3; 9 nucleotides match TRBD1. The J segment lost 8 bases and the V segment lost 0 bases, leaving 7 bases of the junction unmatched. The CDR3 spans 15 residues. From germline, CDR1 is MNHEY and CDR2 SVGEGT. The CDR3 is CASSYSRDRARGYTF. The CDR3 DNA reads as TGTGCCAGCAGTTACTCCCGGGACAGGGCTCGGGGCTACACCTTC.

This clonotype was picked up many times. The chain employs TRBV9 and TRBJ1-3; no firm D call. With 0 bases removed from V and 0 bases from J, the gap between germline ends came to 10 bases. The CDR3 sequence is 16 residues long. Germline lookup yields CDR1 SGDLS and CDR2 YYNGEE. The CDR3 region is CASSVDERGSGNTIYF. CDR3 bases: TGTGCCAGCAGCGTAGACGAGCGCGGCTCTGGAAACACCATATATTTT.

Many counts were recorded for this clonotype. This chain uses TRBV27 with TRBJ1-3; D uncertain. Germline lookup yields CDR1 MNHEY and CDR2 SMNVEV (reference sequence). V was cut by 6 bases and J by 2 bases, with 5 bases left in between. The CDR3 totals 12 residues. This chain's CDR3 is CASSLTGNTIYF. The CDR3 region has the DNA TGTGCCAGCAGCTTAACTGGAAACACCATATATTTT.

This clonotype came up many times. A read error may produce the germline difference seen at one junction end. V usage is TRBV28 and J usage is TRBJ2-2; D perhaps matches TRBD2 (6 bases). The CDR3 is 15 residues long. The germline V gene encodes CDR1 MDHEN and CDR2 SYDVKM. The CDR3 DNA reads TGTGCCAGCAGTTTTTTGGGACTCGACACCGGGGAGCTGTTTTTC. Its translation: CASSFLGLDTGELFF.

To note about this clonotype: This may be a read error: a much more frequent sequence differs by one nucleotide. Written as DNA, the CDR3 is TGTGCCAGCAATCCCTCGTGGTCTTTTGAGCAGTACTTC. This codes for CASNPSWSFEQYF. This chain connects TRBV6-2 or TRBV6-3 to TRBJ2-7; D gene uncertain. Trimming shortened V by 7 bases and J by 7 bases, and 17 bases separated the two germline ends. The CDR3 runs to 13 residues. Per the germline V gene, CDR1 is MNHEY and CDR2 is SVGEGT.